Presented here are 14 T cell receptor beta chains from one specimen sequenced in a study of CD8 T cells in Susac syndrome. Random hexamers were used to reverse transcribe an amount of roughly 0.5 to 1 ug RNA. TCRdb reanalysed the immunoSEQ multiplex PCR reads using MiXCR and keeps one entry per CDR3 protein. The sample comprises 150,000 to 200,000 distinct CDR3 sequences, about 94% of which are singletons, and under 0.15% rests with the top ten. The material sequenced was CD4+ T cells from PBMCs. The receptor set was obtained from a human donor in good health.

The genes are TRBV6-2 or TRBV6-3 and TRBJ2-3; TRBD2 might be the D (6 bases). This CDR3 contains 17 residues. In germline, CDR1 is MNHEY, CDR2 SVGEGT. Trimming stripped 3 bases from V and 0 bases from J, with 16 bases between. CDR3 protein: CASSYPPGLTSTDTQYF. Written as DNA, the CDR3 is TGTGCCAGCAGTTATCCTCCGGGACTGACAAGCACAGATACGCAGTATTTT.

The chain employs TRBV24-1 and TRBJ2-1, with 9 positions matching TRBD1. Germline lookup yields CDR1 KGHDR and CDR2 SFDVKD. The length of the CDR3 is 15 residues. The ends lost 3 bases at V and 8 bases at J; junction bases unmatched: 7. CDR3: CATSDLGTGWDEQFF. CDR3 DNA sequence: TGTGCCACCAGTGATCTGGGGACAGGGTGGGATGAGCAGTTCTTC.

The rearrangement links TRBV20-1 to TRBJ2-7; D unresolved. Germline CDR1 reads DFQATT; CDR2 reads SNEGSKA (reference sequence). Trimming left V 6 bases short and J 6 bases short, with 12 bases between. The CDR3 is 11 residues long. The CDR3 DNA sequence: TGCAGTGCCGTACCGAGACCCGAGCAGTACTTC. This translates into CSAVPRPEQYF.

The rearrangement links TRBV20-1 to TRBJ2-3; D may be TRBD2 (5 bases). Looked up from germline, CDR1 is DFQATT and CDR2 is SNEGSKA (reference sequence). This CDR3 has 11 residues. Trimming took off 3 bases at V and 8 bases at J, with 9 bases between the two ends. The CDR3 protein is CSASSEGTQYF. CDR3 bases: TGCAGTGCTAGTAGTGAGGGTACGCAGTATTTT.

This chain uses TRBV29-1 with TRBJ1-1; D is possibly TRBD1 (6 bases). This CDR3 is built from 14 residues. Trimming removed 5 bases from V and 11 bases from J, with 24 bases in between. CDR1 is SQVTM, CDR2 ANQGSEA, per germline. The chain's CDR3 is CSVHPMTGPGSAFF. In nucleotides, the CDR3 is TGCAGCGTTCACCCCATGACAGGCCCCGGTTCGGCTTTCTTT.

This chain joins TRBV6-2 or TRBV6-3 and TRBJ1-1; perhaps TRBD1 as D (5 bases). The germline gives CDR1 MNHEY, CDR2 SVGEGT. Trimming shortened V by 6 bases and J by 3 bases, and 11 bases separated the two germline ends. The CDR3 consists of 13 residues. The CDR3, as DNA: TGTGCCAGCAGGCATGACAGTGACACTGAAGCTTTCTTT. Encoded protein: CASRHDSDTEAFF.

The chain has TRBV29-1 and TRBJ1-1; D uncertain. Deletions cut 0 bases from V and 4 bases from J, with 9 bases between. The CDR3 is 13 amino acids. Germline CDR1 and CDR2: SQVTM and ANQGSEA. The CDR3 is CSVEDSPLTEAFF. The DNA of the CDR3 is TGCAGCGTTGAAGACTCCCCACTCACTGAAGCTTTCTTT.

V is TRBV5-6 and J is TRBJ1-2; 9 nucleotides line up with TRBD1. J was trimmed by 6 bases and V by 4 bases; bases with no gene match: 7. Germline assignment: CDR1 SGHDT and CDR2 YYEEEE. The length of the CDR3 is 14 residues. The CDR3 loop reads CASSGGQGIDGYTF. The CDR3 DNA follows: TGTGCCAGCAGCGGCGGACAGGGGATTGATGGCTACACCTTC.

The chain employs TRBV27 and TRBJ1-6; 8 bases are a match to TRBD1. The V gene end was trimmed by 10 bases and the J gene end by 4 bases; junction bases not matched to a gene: 6. The CDR3 covers 14 residues. Looked up from germline, CDR1 is MNHEY and CDR2 is SMNVEV (reference sequence). CDR3 region: CATWTGTYNSPLHF. CDR3 sequence (DNA): TGTGCCACATGGACAGGGACTTATAATTCACCCCTCCACTTT.

This chain joins TRBV30 and TRBJ1-2, with D unclear. The CDR3 has 12 amino acids. Trimming pared 5 bases from V and 8 bases from J, leaving 15 bases between. Per germline, CDR1 GTSNPN and CDR2 SVGIG (reference sequence). CDR3 region: CAWRSEGYGYTF. The CDR3 DNA reads as TGTGCCTGGCGATCGGAGGGTTACGGCTACACCTTC.

The CDR3 reads CSVGQGETEAFF. CDR3 DNA sequence: TGCAGCGTGGGACAGGGGGAGACTGAAGCTTTCTTT. The chain combines TRBV29-1 with TRBJ1-1, with TRBD1 matching 11 bases. Germline CDR1 SQVTM, CDR2 ANQGSEA. With V trimmed by 6 bases and J by 5 bases, 2 bases remained unmatched. The CDR3 runs 12 residues.

The rearrangement uses TRBV29-1 and TRBJ2-5, with D possibly being TRBD2 (5 bases). V was cut by 2 bases and J by 5 bases, with 9 bases left in between. The CDR3 runs to 12 residues. Germline CDR1 and CDR2: SQVTM and ANQGSEA. The CDR3 DNA follows: TGCAGCGTTGAATCCTGGGAGGAGACCCAGTACTTC. Residues: CSVESWEETQYF.

The gene calls are TRBV3-1 and TRBJ1-6; 8 bases are shared with TRBD1. Germline lookup yields CDR1 LGHDT and CDR2 YNNKEL (reference sequence). The CDR3 extends over 15 amino acids. J lost 10 bases, V lost 2 bases, and 7 bases had no gene match. CDR3 in DNA: TGTGCCAGCAGCCAAAGAATACAGGGGGAATCACCCCTCCACTTT. Encoded protein: CASSQRIQGESPLHF.

The genes are TRBV30 and TRBJ2-7; tentatively, D is TRBD1 (6 bases). The germline V gene encodes CDR1 GTSNPN and CDR2 SVGIG (reference sequence). The CDR3 contains 17 residues. V was shortened by 0 bases and J by 1 base, with 19 bases between the two germline ends. The CDR3 DNA sequence: TGTGCCTGGAGTGTACGTTCAGGGGCCGAGTGGTCCTACGAGCAGTACTTC. The encoded protein is CAWSVRSGAEWSYEQYF.